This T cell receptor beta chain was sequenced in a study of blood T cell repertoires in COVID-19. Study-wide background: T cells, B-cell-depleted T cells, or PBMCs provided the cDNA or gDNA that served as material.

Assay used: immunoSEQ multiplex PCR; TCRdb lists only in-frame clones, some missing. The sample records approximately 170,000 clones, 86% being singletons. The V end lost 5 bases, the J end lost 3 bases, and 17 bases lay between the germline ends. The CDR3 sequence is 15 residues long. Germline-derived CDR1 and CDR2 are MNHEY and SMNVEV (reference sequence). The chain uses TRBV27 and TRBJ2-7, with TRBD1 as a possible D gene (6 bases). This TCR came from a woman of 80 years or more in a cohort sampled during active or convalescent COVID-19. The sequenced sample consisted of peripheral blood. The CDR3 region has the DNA TGTGCCAGCAGTCCAATCAGGGGCTGGGGCTACGAGCAGTACTTC. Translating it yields CASSPIRGWGYEQYF.